This TCR beta chain was identified during a study of shared clonotypes between healthy human individuals. The table lists this clone with a count of one. CD8 cells regarded as naive lacked CD45RO, were positively chosen for CCR7, and omitted terminally differentiated effector memory CD45RA+ cells. CDR1 is ENHRY, CDR2 SYGVKD, per germline. The CDR3 has 13 amino acids. V lost 3 bases and J 3 bases, leaving 9 bases between the germline ends. Sequenced by immunoSEQ multiplex PCR; TCRdb stores in-frame clones only, minus some. This sample has 1.5 million to 2.5 million clones, with about 94% found just once.

What was sequenced was naive CD8+ T cells sorted from blood. The chain is built from TRBV10-3 and TRBJ2-7; the D is unclear. This receptor was obtained from a man aged 18 to 30 in good health. For the CDR3, the DNA is TGTGCCATCAGTGATTCGTGGGACTACGAGCAGTACTTC. Translated: CAISDSWDYEQYF.